These 3 T cell receptor beta chains were sequenced from one sample in a study of identical twins. TCRdb re-called the 5' RACE reads with MiXCR, one entry per CDR3 protein. Among about 500,000 distinct CDR3 sequences listed, 14% were seen once. The sample was also linked to a second study, of yellow fever vaccine responses in identical twins.

Sequencing used CD4+ T cells sorted from blood. Receptors originate from a woman under 30 in good health.

The chain is built from TRBV7-8 and TRBJ1-1; a weak D match, TRBD1 (5 bases). V lost 4 bases, J lost 4 bases, and 13 bases lay in between. This CDR3 region has 14 residues. Germline V gives CDR1 SGHVS, CDR2 FQNEAQ. The CDR3 reads CASSSQTAITEAFF. The CDR3 DNA reads as TGTGCCAGCAGCTCCCAGACAGCTATCACTGAAGCTTTCTTT.

Ten or more counts support this clonotype. The gene calls are TRBV11-1 and TRBJ2-5; D may be TRBD1 (6 bases). Trimming took off 0 bases at V and 2 bases at J, with 10 bases between the two ends. In germline, CDR1 is SGHAT, CDR2 FQDESV (reference sequence). There are 15 residues in the CDR3. The CDR3 is CASSLAGASQETQYF. The CDR3 DNA sequence: TGTGCCAGCAGCTTAGCGGGGGCGTCTCAAGAGACCCAGTACTTC.

Notes on this clonotype: Sequence at one end of the junction differs from germline and may be a read error. The chain couples TRBV11-2 to TRBJ1-4; D unresolved. The CDR3 runs 18 residues. Germline CDR1 SGHAT, CDR2 FQNNGV. The CDR3 sequence is CASSFLERSYATNEKLFF. The CDR3 nucleotides read TGTGCCAGCAGCTTCCTAGAGAGGTCGTATGCAACTAATGAAAAGCTGTTTTTT.